These 28 T cell receptor beta chains were all obtained from the same sample, sequenced in a study of memory CD4+ T cells and cytomegalovirus serostatus. Single viable CD3+CD4+CD8-CD45RO+ cells were sorted as the memory CD4+ T cells. Using immunoSEQ multiplex PCR, the repertoire was profiled, and TCRdb retains in-frame clones only, with some absent. The repertoire holds around 44,000 clones, 70% to 80% seen once, with roughly 6.7% in the top ten. Sample: memory CD4+ T cells from blood. The receptor set was obtained from an adult in good health and CMV-seronegative.

V is TRBV29-1 and J is TRBJ2-5, with TRBD2 matching over 7 bases. This CDR3 contains 14 residues. V was pared by 6 bases and J by 5 bases, with 12 bases of the junction left unmatched. CDR1 and CDR2 from the germline V gene are SQVTM and ANQGSEA. The CDR3 reads CSVTSPLSYETQYF. Here the CDR3 DNA reads TGCAGCGTGACTAGCCCTCTCTCTTATGAGACCCAGTACTTC.

The chain carries TRBV5-4 and TRBJ2-7; TRBD2 aligns across 12 bases. CDR1 is SGHNT and CDR2 is YYREEE in the germline V gene (reference sequence). After removal of 4 bases from V and 6 bases from J, the junction contained 11 bases not matched to a gene. This CDR3 region has 16 residues. CDR3: CASSPEPGLAGSEQYF. For the CDR3, the DNA is TGTGCCAGCAGCCCTGAGCCGGGACTAGCGGGCTCCGAGCAGTACTTC.

The chain carries TRBV18 and TRBJ1-1; D ambiguous. The V end was cut by 3 bases, the J end by 3 bases, with 8 bases between. The germline V gene has CDR1 KGHSH and CDR2 LQKENI. The CDR3 has 13 residues. The CDR3 coding sequence is TGTGCCAGCTCACCCCAGCGGTACACTGAAGCTTTCTTT. Translated, it gives CASSPQRYTEAFF.

The chain recombines TRBV27 with TRBJ2-3; no firm D call. This CDR3 contains 13 residues. Trimming cost V 3 bases and J 8 bases, with 12 bases left between them. Looked up from germline, CDR1 is MNHEY and CDR2 is SMNVEV (reference sequence). The CDR3 reads CASSLDRVGTQYF. For the CDR3, the DNA is TGTGCCAGCAGTTTGGACCGGGTTGGTACGCAGTATTTT.

V usage is TRBV5-1 and J usage is TRBJ2-1; no clear D. The germline gives CDR1 SGHRS, CDR2 YFSETQ. Trimming removed 6 bases from V and 8 bases from J, with 6 bases in between. The CDR3 is 10 amino acids. CDR3 sequence reads: CASIGYEQFF. Written as DNA, the CDR3 is TGCGCCAGCATCGGGTATGAGCAGTTCTTC. Combining the CDR3 with reference TRBV5-1 and TRBJ2-1 gives the whole variable domain KAGVTQTPRYLIKTRGQQVTLSCSPISGHRSVSWYQQTPGQGLQFLFEYFSETQRNKGNFPGRFSGRQFSNSRSEMNVSTLELGDSALYLCASIGYEQFFGPGTRLTVL.

This clone appeared once. This chain links TRBV11-2 with TRBJ2-5, with 7 bases matching TRBD2. The CDR3 runs 16 residues. Trimming cost V 5 bases and J 1 base; bases outside gene matches: 10. The germline V gene encodes CDR1 SGHAT and CDR2 FQNNGV. CDR3 protein: CASSPRVLAGQETQYF. In nucleotides, the CDR3 is TGTGCCAGCAGCCCCCGGGTGTTAGCGGGCCAAGAGACCCAGTACTTC.

The chain recombines TRBV5-4 with TRBJ1-1, with D possibly being TRBD1 (5 bases). This CDR3 is built from 15 residues. Trimming shortened V by 5 bases and J by 3 bases, and 17 bases separated the two germline ends. Germline V gives CDR1 SGHNT, CDR2 YYREEE (reference sequence). The CDR3 nucleotides read TGTGCCAGCAGTCAGCGGAGGGGTGCGGACACTGAAGCTTTCTTT. Protein product: CASSQRRGADTEAFF. The variable domain in full, with the rest retrieved from reference TRBV5-4 and TRBJ1-1, is ETGVTQSPTHLIKTRGQQVTLRCSSQSGHNTVSWYQQALGQGPQFIFQYYREEENGRGNFPPRFSGLQFPNYSSELNVNALELDDSALYLCASSQRRGADTEAFFGQGTRLTVV.

This chain joins TRBV6-5 and TRBJ2-7, with 9 bases identical to TRBD2. V shed 6 bases, J shed 6 bases, and the junction held 9 bases outside the gene matches. CDR1 and CDR2 from the germline V gene are MNHEY and SVGAGI. The CDR3 is 14 amino acids. CDR3 residues: CASSPQGTSREQYF. As DNA, the CDR3 is TGTGCCAGCAGCCCCCAAGGGACTAGCCGCGAGCAGTACTTC.

This clone was detected a few times. The V gene is TRBV2, the J gene TRBJ2-2, with D hard to call. V lost 6 bases to trimming and J lost 3 bases, with 8 bases between them. This CDR3 has 13 amino acids. Per germline, CDR1 SNHLY and CDR2 FYNNEI. CDR3 region: CASSPLYTGELFF. CDR3 bases: TGTGCCAGCAGCCCCCTCTACACCGGGGAGCTGTTTTTT.

The rearrangement links TRBV11-3 to TRBJ2-7; possible D gene TRBD2, 5 bases. Trimming took off 4 bases at V and 7 bases at J, with 17 bases between the two ends. Germline V gene data show CDR1 as SGHNT and CDR2 as YENEEA. The CDR3 contains 14 residues. CDR3 nucleotides: TGTGCCAGCAGCTCCGGGATCGGGTTACGGGAGCAGTACTTC. This translates into CASSSGIGLREQYF.

The V and J genes are TRBV28 and TRBJ1-5; D gene ambiguous. With 1 base removed from V and 4 bases from J, the gap between germline ends came to 11 bases. The CDR3 has 15 residues. The germline CDR1 and CDR2 sequences are MDHEN and SYDVKM. This CDR3 is CASSLSGVGNQPQHF. The CDR3 nucleotides are TGTGCCAGCAGTTTATCAGGTGTTGGAAATCAGCCCCAGCATTTT.

The rearrangement uses TRBV27 and TRBJ2-1; tentative D call: TRBD2 (6 bases). V was clipped by 3 bases and J by 7 bases, with 19 bases between them. The germline V gene has CDR1 MNHEY and CDR2 SMNVEV (reference sequence). There are 16 residues in the CDR3. CDR3: CASSFFLVGGRNEQFF. CDR3 bases: TGTGCCAGCAGTTTTTTCTTAGTGGGGGGACGGAATGAGCAGTTCTTC.

The rearrangement joins TRBV5-6 to TRBJ1-6; TRBD1 aligns across 7 bases. The CDR3 length is 16 residues. Germline-derived CDR1 and CDR2 are SGHDT and YYEEEE. The V and J ends lost 4 bases and 0 bases, in that order; junction bases with no gene match: 4. The CDR3 DNA sequence: TGTGCCAGCAGCCCGGGGGACAGCTCCTATAATTCACCCCTCCACTTT. Protein product: CASSPGDSSYNSPLHF. Together with reference TRBV5-6 and TRBJ1-6, the CDR3 gives the full variable domain: DAGVTQSPTHLIKTRGQQVTLRCSPKSGHDTVSWYQQALGQGPQFIFQYYEEEERQRGNFPDRFSGHQFPNYSSELNVNALLLGDSALYLCASSPGDSSYNSPLHFGNGTRLTVT.

This sequence joins TRBV7-2 and TRBJ2-3, with 10 bases that match TRBD1. V was clipped by 1 base and J by 6 bases; unmatched bases: 4. The CDR3 has 15 residues. Per the germline V gene, CDR1 is SGHTA and CDR2 is FQGNSA. The CDR3 region has the DNA TGTGCCAGCAGCTTAGAGACAGGGGGCCTGGATACGCAGTATTTT. Protein: CASSLETGGLDTQYF.

This rearrangement joins TRBV25-1 to TRBJ2-6, with 12 bases identical to TRBD1. The CDR3 has 17 amino acids. The V gene's germline CDR1 is MGHDK and CDR2 SYGVNS. V trimming: 7 bases; J trimming: 4 bases; junction bases outside the gene matches: 8. CDR3 coding DNA: TGTGCCAGCAAACAGGGACAGGGGGCGAGAGGGGCCAACGTCCTGACTTTC. This encodes CASKQGQGARGANVLTF. Combining the CDR3 with reference TRBV25-1 and TRBJ2-6 gives the whole variable domain EADIYQTPRYLVIGTGKKITLECSQTMGHDKMYWYQQDPGMELHLIHYSYGVNSTEKGDLSSESTVSRIRTEHFPLTLESARPSHTSQYLCASKQGQGARGANVLTFGAGSRLTVL.

V gene TRBV2 combines with J gene TRBJ2-1; D might be TRBD2 (5 bases). V gave up 5 bases and J gave up 0 bases, with 14 bases separating them. The CDR3 has 16 amino acids. Germline V gives CDR1 SNHLY, CDR2 FYNNEI. DNA for the CDR3: TGTGCCAGCAGTCCTCCTCAGGCGGGCTCCTACAATGAGCAGTTCTTC. It codes for CASSPPQAGSYNEQFF.

V and J are TRBV15 and TRBJ1-2; weak D call: TRBD1 (6 bases). Germline CDR1 and CDR2: LNHNV and YYDKDF (reference sequence). The length of the CDR3 is 14 residues. Trimming pared 3 bases from V and 5 bases from J, leaving 13 bases between. The CDR3 here is CATSREGGQYGYTF. CDR3 DNA: TGTGCCACCAGCAGGGAAGGGGGTCAGTATGGCTACACCTTC.

The chain couples TRBV11-3 to TRBJ2-2, with 7 bases matching TRBD1. CDR1 is SGHNT, CDR2 YENEEA, per germline. V was clipped by 5 bases and J by 4 bases; unmatched bases: 10. The CDR3 is made up of 16 amino acids. CDR3 residues: CASSVGQVSATGELFF. CDR3 DNA: TGTGCCAGCAGCGTCGGACAGGTTTCGGCCACCGGGGAGCTGTTTTTT.

V is TRBV7-8 and J is TRBJ2-2; 9 nucleotides align to TRBD1. CDR3 size: 16 residues. The V gene's germline CDR1 is SGHVS and CDR2 FQNEAQ. The V gene end was trimmed by 3 bases and the J gene end by 7 bases; junction bases not matched to a gene: 9. CDR3 loop: CASSFRTGERVGELFF. CDR3 nucleotides: TGTGCCAGCAGCTTTCGGACAGGGGAAAGAGTCGGGGAGCTGTTTTTT.

The chain is built from TRBV7-1 and TRBJ2-1; TRBD2 aligns across 7 bases. TRBV7-1 is annotated as an ORF whose role is uncertain. CDR3 length: 14 residues. Trimming took 2 bases from V and 9 from J; bases not matched to a gene: 7. CDR3 sequence reads: CASSSMGGPGEQFF. CDR3 sequence (DNA): TGTGCCAGCAGCTCAATGGGAGGGCCGGGTGAGCAGTTCTTC.

The chain uses TRBV29-1 and TRBJ1-5, with 9 bases that match TRBD1. The CDR3 runs 14 residues. Germline CDR1 is SQVTM and CDR2 is ANQGSEA. V dropped 6 bases and J dropped 7; count of bases not matched to a gene: 10. The CDR3 DNA follows: TGCAGCGTAATGACAGGGGGGTTGGGCCAGCCCCAGCATTTT. The encoded protein is CSVMTGGLGQPQHF.

This clone has just a few counts. CDR3 sequence (DNA): TGTGCCTGGAGTGGGGGGGAAAAACTGTTTTTT. It yields the protein CAWSGGEKLFF. The rearrangement uses TRBV30 and TRBJ1-4; D might be TRBD1 (5 bases). Germline V gives CDR1 GTSNPN, CDR2 SVGIG (reference sequence). The CDR3 contains 11 residues. V was clipped by 1 base and J by 8 bases, with 5 bases between them. The complete variable domain, with remaining parts taken from reference TRBV30 and TRBJ1-4, reads SQTIHQWPATLVQPVGSPLSLECTVEGTSNPNLYWYRQAAGRGLQLLFYSVGIGQISSEVPQNLSASRPQDRQFILSSKKLLLSDSGFYLCAWSGGEKLFFGSGTQLSVL.

The chain is built from TRBV14 and TRBJ2-7; a weak D match, TRBD1 (6 bases). The CDR3 consists of 14 residues. V lost 4 bases and J 6 bases, leaving 16 bases between the germline ends. The V gene's germline CDR1 is SGHDN and CDR2 FVKESK. The CDR3 loop reads CASSPRGHGGEQYF. The CDR3 region has the DNA TGTGCCAGCAGCCCTCGGGGACACGGTGGCGAGCAGTACTTC.

The chain couples TRBV25-1 to TRBJ2-3; no firm D call. The CDR3 runs to 17 residues. The germline V gene has CDR1 MGHDK and CDR2 SYGVNS. Trimming stripped 2 bases from V and 6 bases from J, with 21 bases between. For the CDR3, the DNA is TGTGCCAGCAGTGAAAGAAGGTTGGGCAGCGTTCAGGATACGCAGTATTTT. This gives the protein CASSERRLGSVQDTQYF.

J is TRBJ2-1 and V is TRBV28; 11 bases match TRBD2. The CDR3 sequence is 15 residues long. V trimming: 6 bases; J trimming: 8 bases; junction bases outside the gene matches: 9. CDR1 is MDHEN, CDR2 SYDVKM, per germline. The CDR3 DNA is TGTGCCAGCAGGGATACTAGCGGGAGTAGGGATGAGCAGTTCTTC. Amino acids: CASRDTSGSRDEQFF.

The gene calls are TRBV18 and TRBJ2-5; TRBD1 agrees at 8 bases. Germline V lookup: CDR1 KGHSH, CDR2 LQKENI. The CDR3 has 14 amino acids. V shed 5 bases and J 5 bases; nucleotides not matched to a gene: 7. In DNA, the CDR3 is TGTGCCAGCTCAAAACGGACAGGGAGGGAGACCCAGTACTTC. This gives the protein CASSKRTGRETQYF. The complete variable domain, with remaining parts taken from reference TRBV18 and TRBJ2-5, reads NAGVMQNPRHLVRRRGQEARLRCSPMKGHSHVYWYRQLPEEGLKFMVYLQKENIIDESGMPKERFSAEFPKEGPSILRIQQVVRGDSAAYFCASSKRTGRETQYFGPGTRLLVL.

The J gene is TRBJ2-7, the V gene TRBV5-4; 8 bases map to TRBD1. V lost 4 bases and J lost 7; bases outside the gene matches: 10. Germline lookup yields CDR1 SGHNT and CDR2 YYREEE (reference sequence). There are 14 residues in the CDR3. The CDR3 sequence is CASSPDREPREQYF. The CDR3 DNA sequence: TGTGCCAGCAGCCCGGACAGGGAGCCTCGAGAGCAGTACTTC.

The chain combines TRBV11-2 with TRBJ2-2; 11 nucleotides agree with TRBD2. Germline trimming cut 3 bases from V and 4 bases from J; bases unmatched to any gene: 7. The length of the CDR3 is 17 residues. Germline V gene data show CDR1 as SGHAT and CDR2 as FQNNGV. The CDR3 reads CASSFPSGRTSTGELFF. CDR3 bases: TGTGCCAGCAGCTTCCCTAGCGGGAGGACATCCACCGGGGAGCTGTTTTTT.